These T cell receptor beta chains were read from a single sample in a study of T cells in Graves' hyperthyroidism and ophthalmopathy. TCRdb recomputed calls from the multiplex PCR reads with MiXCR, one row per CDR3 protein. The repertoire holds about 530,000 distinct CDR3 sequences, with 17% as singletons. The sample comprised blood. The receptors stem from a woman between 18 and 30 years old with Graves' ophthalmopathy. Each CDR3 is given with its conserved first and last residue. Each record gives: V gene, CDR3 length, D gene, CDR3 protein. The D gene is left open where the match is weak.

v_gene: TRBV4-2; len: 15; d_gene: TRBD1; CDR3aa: CASSLVGTGADEQYF
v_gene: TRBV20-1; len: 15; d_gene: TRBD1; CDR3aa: CSANTGAAWGREQYF
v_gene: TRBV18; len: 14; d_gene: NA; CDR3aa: CASSPARQGETQYF
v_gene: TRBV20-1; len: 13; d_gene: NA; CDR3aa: CSGPQGLLYGYTF
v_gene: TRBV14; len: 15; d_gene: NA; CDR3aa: CASSQVRGRYNEQFF
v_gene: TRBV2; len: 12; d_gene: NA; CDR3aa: CASSELRSWQFF
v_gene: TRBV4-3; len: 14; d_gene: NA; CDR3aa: CASSQGLGLYEQYF
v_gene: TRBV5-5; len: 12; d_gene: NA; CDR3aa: CASGTGGAEQFF
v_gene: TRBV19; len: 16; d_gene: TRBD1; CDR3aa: CASSIGTGQQAGELFF
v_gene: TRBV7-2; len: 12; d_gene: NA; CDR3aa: CASSPEVYGYTF
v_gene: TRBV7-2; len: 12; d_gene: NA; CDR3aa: CASSSSSGELFF
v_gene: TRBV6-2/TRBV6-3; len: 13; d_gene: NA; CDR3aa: CASSYHSSNEQFF
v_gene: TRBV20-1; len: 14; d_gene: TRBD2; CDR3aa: CSASYLAGYNEQFF
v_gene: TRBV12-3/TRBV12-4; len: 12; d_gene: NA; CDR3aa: CASKSGGQPQHF
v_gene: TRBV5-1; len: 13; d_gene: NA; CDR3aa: CASSLYANTEAFF
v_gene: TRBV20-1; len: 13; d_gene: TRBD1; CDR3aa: CSAPLQGRTEAFF
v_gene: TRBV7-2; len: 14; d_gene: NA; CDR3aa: CASSLGGSKNEQYF
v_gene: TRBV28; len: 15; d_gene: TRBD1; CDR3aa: CASSIPRDSGETQYF
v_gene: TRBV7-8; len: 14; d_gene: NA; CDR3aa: CASTPLGPDQPQHF
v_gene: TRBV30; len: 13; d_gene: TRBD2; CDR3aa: CASSTGGRYEQYF
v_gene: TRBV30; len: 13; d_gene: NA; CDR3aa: CAWSGVSNQPQHF
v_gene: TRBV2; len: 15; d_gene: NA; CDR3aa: CASSDRGTAGGEQFF
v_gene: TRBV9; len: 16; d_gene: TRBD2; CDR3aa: CASSVGTSGGHNEQFF
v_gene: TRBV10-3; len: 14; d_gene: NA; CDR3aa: CAIATRPTQETQYF
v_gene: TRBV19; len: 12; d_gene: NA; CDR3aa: CASTGGDYGYTF
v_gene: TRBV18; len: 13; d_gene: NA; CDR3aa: CASSPDSQQTQYF
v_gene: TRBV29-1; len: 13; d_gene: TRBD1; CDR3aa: CSVAGGEAYEQYF
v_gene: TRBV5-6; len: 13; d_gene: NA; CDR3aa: CASSFQHTGELFF
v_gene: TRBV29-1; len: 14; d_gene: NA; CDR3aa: CSVSDSSSYNEQFF
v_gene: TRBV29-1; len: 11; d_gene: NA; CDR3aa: CSAEEGTEAFF
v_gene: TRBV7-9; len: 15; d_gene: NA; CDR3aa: CASSPRGPSQETQYF
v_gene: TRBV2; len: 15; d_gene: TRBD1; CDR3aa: CASRETGTGGVEQYF
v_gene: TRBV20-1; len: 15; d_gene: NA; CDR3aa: CSARDGSRSGDEQFF
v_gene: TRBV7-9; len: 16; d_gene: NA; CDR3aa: CASSLGHGSGANVLTF
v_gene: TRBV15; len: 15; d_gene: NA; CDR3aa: CATSRGEGEYTEAFF
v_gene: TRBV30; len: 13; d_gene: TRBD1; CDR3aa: CAWSDGTDTEAFF
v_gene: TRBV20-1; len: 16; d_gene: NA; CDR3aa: CSAGFWPDYSNQPQHF
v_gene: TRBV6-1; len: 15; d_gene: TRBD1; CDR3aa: CASSSGTDQNTEAFF
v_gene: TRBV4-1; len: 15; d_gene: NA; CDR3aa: CASSQMGLGGDEQFF
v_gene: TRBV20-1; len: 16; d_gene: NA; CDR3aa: CSARDLRVRAREKLFF
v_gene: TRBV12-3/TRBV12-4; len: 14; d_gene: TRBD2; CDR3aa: CASSLREGVNEQFF
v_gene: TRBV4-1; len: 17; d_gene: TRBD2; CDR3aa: CASSQEGLGGATDTQYF
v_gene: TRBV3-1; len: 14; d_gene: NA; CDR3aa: CASSQPKGGSGYTF
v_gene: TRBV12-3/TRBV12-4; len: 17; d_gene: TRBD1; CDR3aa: CASSETGGPDMNTEAFF
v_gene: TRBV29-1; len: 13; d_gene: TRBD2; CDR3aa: CSVLSLAINEQFF
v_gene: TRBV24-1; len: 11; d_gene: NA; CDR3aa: CATSRADTQYF
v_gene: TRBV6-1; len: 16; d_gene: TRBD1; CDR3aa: CASRPLWTGADTEAFF
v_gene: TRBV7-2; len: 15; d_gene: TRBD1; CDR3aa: CASSRYRDRDNEQFF
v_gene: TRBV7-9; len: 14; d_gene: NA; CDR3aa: CASSLGEWDTEAFF
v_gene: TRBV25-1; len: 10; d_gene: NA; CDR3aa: CASWQGEAFF
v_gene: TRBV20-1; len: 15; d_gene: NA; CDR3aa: CSARDWGVTDEKLFF
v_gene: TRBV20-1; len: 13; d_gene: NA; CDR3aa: CSASLGGPTEAFF
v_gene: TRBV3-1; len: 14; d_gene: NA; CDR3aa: CASSLMGVNYGYTF